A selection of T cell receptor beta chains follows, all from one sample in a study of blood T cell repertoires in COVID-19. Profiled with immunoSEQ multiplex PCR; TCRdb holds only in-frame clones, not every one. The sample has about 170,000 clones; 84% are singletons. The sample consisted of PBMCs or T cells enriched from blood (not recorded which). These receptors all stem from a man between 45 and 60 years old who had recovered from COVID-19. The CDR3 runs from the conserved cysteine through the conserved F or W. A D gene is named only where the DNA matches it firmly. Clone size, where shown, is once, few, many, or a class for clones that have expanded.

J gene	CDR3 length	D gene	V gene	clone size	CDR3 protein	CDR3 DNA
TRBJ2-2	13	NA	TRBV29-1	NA	CSVEGPNTGELFF	TGCAGCGTTGAAGGGCCTAACACCGGGGAGCTGTTTTTT
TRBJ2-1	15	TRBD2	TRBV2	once	CASSDVAGPSSEQFF	TGTGCCAGCAGTGACGTAGCGGGACCAAGTAGTGAGCAGTTCTTC
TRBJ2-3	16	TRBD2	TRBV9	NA	CASSVREGLAGDTQYF	TGTGCCAGCAGCGTAAGGGAGGGACTAGCGGGAGATACGCAGTATTTT
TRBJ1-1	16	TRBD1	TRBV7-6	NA	CASSPRQGGTRTEAFF	TGTGCCAGCAGTCCGAGACAGGGGGGGACCAGGACTGAAGCTTTCTTT
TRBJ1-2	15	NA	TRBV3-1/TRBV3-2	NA	CASSQVVSDRDGYTF	TGTGCCAGCAGCCAAGTGGTATCCGACAGAGATGGCTACACCTTC
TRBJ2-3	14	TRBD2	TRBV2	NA	CASRAGGETDTQYF	TGTGCCAGTAGAGCGGGGGGGGAAACAGATACGCAGTATTTT
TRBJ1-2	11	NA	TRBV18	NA	CASSPDYGYTF	TGTGCCAGCTCCCCGGACTATGGCTACACCTTC
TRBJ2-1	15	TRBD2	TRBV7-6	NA	CASSPLAGGYNEQFF	TGTGCCAGCAGTCCGCTAGCGGGGGGCTACAATGAGCAGTTCTTC
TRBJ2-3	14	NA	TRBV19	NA	CASSIDLSTDTQYF	TGTGCCAGTAGTATCGATCTATCCACAGATACGCAGTATTTT
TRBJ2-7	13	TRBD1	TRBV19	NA	CASSQGQGYEQYF	TGTGCCAGTAGTCAGGGACAGGGCTACGAGCAGTACTTC
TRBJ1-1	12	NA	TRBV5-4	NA	CASGQGQGEAFF	TGTGCCAGCGGGCAGGGTCAGGGTGAAGCTTTCTTT
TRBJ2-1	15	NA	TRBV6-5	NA	CASSKQGGENREQFF	TGTGCCAGCAGTAAACAGGGAGGGGAGAATCGGGAGCAGTTCTTC
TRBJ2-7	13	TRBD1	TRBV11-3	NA	CASSPGQGYEQYF	TGTGCCAGCAGCCCGGGACAGGGCTACGAGCAGTACTTC
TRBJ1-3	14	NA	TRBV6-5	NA	CASRDTGTGNTIYF	TGTGCCAGCAGAGATACAGGGACTGGAAACACCATATATTTT
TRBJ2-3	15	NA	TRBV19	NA	CASSIDWTSTDTQYF	TGTGCCAGTAGTATAGATTGGACAAGCACAGATACGCAGTATTTT
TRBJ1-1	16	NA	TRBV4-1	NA	CASSQTGLSMNTEAFF	TGCGCCAGCAGCCAAACAGGGCTGTCAATGAACACTGAAGCTTTCTTT
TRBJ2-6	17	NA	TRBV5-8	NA	CASIAGLYYGGANVLTF	TGTGCCAGCATAGCCGGACTGTATTACGGTGGGGCCAACGTCCTGACTTTC
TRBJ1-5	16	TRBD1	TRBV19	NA	CASSHRQGTAPSPQHF	TGTGCCAGTAGTCACCGACAGGGCACGGCCCCTTCGCCCCAGCATTTT
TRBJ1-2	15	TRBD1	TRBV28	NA	CASSQGQVKAYGYTF	TGTGCCAGCAGTCAAGGACAGGTCAAAGCTTATGGCTACACCTTC
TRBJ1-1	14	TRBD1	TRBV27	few	CASKDRGRSTEAFF	TGTGCCAGCAAGGACAGGGGGCGAAGCACTGAAGCTTTCTTT
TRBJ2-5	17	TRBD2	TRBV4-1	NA	CASSQDTSGGAGKTQYF	TGCGCCAGCAGCCAAGATACTAGCGGGGGGGCCGGGAAGACCCAGTACTTC
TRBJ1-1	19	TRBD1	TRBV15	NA	CATSSRFKTGGAFGTEAFF	TGTGCCACCAGCAGCCGATTTAAGACAGGGGGCGCTTTCGGCACTGAAGCTTTCTTT
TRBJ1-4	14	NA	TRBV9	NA	CASSGQGGHEKLFF	TGTGCCAGCAGCGGGCAGGGAGGACATGAAAAACTGTTTTTT
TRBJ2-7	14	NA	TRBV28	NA	CASCWGDRTYEQYF	TGTGCCAGCTGTTGGGGGGACCGCACCTACGAGCAGTACTTC
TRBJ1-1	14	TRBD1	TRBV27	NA	CASSGYRGNTEAFF	TGTGCCAGCAGTGGATACAGGGGGAACACTGAAGCTTTCTTT
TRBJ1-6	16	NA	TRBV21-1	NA	CASSTTGGVNNSPLHF	TGTGCCAGCAGCACGACAGGGGGCGTGAATAATTCACCCCTCCACTTT
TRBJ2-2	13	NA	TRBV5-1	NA	CASSPEGDGELFF	TGCGCCAGCAGCCCTGAGGGGGACGGGGAGCTGTTTTTT
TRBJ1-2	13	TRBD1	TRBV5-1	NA	CASSDDRAGGYTF	TGCGCCAGCAGCGATGACAGGGCTGGGGGCTACACCTTC
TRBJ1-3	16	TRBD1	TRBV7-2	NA	CASSPGTGRGGNTIYF	TGTGCCAGCAGCCCCGGGACAGGGCGAGGCGGAAACACCATATATTTT
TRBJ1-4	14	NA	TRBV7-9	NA	CASSLGQTNEKLFF	TGTGCCAGCAGCTTAGGGCAGACTAATGAAAAACTGTTTTTT
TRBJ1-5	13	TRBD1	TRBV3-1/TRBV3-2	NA	CATSDREGQPQHF	TGTGCCACTTCGGACAGGGAGGGTCAGCCCCAGCATTTT
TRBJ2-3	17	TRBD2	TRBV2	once	CASLVPSGGSSTDTQYF	TGTGCCAGCTTAGTTCCTAGCGGGGGGTCAAGCACAGATACGCAGTATTTT
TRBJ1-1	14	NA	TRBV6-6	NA	CASSHGVLNTEAFF	TGTGCCAGCAGTCACGGGGTGCTAAACACTGAAGCTTTCTTT
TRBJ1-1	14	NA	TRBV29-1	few	CSVYLQGQGTEAFF	TGCAGCGTATACCTTCAGGGGCAGGGGACTGAAGCTTTCTTT
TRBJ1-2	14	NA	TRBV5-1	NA	CASTKERQREGYTF	TGCGCCAGCACCAAAGAACGCCAGAGGGAAGGCTACACCTTC
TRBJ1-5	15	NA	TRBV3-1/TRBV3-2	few	CASSQTDSTNQPQHF	TGTGCCAGCAGCCAGACGGACAGCACGAATCAGCCCCAGCATTTT
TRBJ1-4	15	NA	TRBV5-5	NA	CASSRSPLGDEKLFF	TGTGCCAGCAGCAGGTCCCCATTAGGGGATGAAAAACTGTTTTTT
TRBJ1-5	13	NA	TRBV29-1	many	CSAAKNSNQPQHF	TGCAGCGCCGCGAAGAATAGCAATCAGCCCCAGCATTTT
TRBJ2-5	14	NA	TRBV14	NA	CASSLGISQETQYF	TGTGCCAGCAGCCTCGGTATTTCCCAAGAGACCCAGTACTTC
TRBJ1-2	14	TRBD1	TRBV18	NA	CASSRDRGVSGYTF	TGTGCCAGCTCACGAGACAGGGGGGTGAGCGGCTACACCTTC
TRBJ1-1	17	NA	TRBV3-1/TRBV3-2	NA	CASSQDLGRALNTEAFF	TGTGCCAGCAGCCAAGATCTGGGCAGGGCGCTAAACACTGAAGCTTTCTTT
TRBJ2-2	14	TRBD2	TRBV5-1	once	CASSHGLAIGELFF	TGCGCCAGCAGCCACGGACTAGCGATCGGGGAGCTGTTTTTT
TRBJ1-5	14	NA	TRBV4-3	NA	CASSQGQGNQPQHF	TGCGCCAGCAGCCAAGGCCAGGGGAATCAGCCCCAGCATTTT
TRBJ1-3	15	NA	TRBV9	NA	CASGKVGGPGNTIYF	TGTGCCAGCGGGAAGGTGGGGGGGCCAGGAAACACCATATATTTT
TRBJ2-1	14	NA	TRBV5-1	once	CASSLEPGLREQFF	TGCGCCAGCAGCTTGGAGCCGGGTTTAAGGGAGCAGTTCTTC
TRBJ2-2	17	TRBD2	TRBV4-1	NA	CASSQLAGAPNTGELFF	TGCGCCAGCAGCCAACTAGCGGGGGCCCCAAACACCGGGGAGCTGTTTTTT
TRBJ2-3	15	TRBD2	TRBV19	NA	CASSFRGGPSDTQYF	TGTGCCAGTAGTTTCCGCGGGGGGCCTTCCGATACGCAGTATTTT
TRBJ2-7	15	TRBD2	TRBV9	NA	CASSPTSGGLYEQYF	TGTGCCAGCAGCCCGACTAGCGGGGGCCTCTACGAGCAGTACTTC
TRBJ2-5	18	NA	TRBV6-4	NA	CASSDSGAGLTKAETQYF	TGTGCCAGCAGTGACTCCGGAGCGGGCCTTACTAAAGCGGAGACCCAGTACTTC
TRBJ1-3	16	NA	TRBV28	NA	CASNKAGGTSGNTIYF	TGTGCCAGCAACAAGGCCGGGGGGACCTCTGGAAACACCATATATTTT
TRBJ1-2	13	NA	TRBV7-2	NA	CASTPGLGYGYTF	TGTGCCAGCACCCCAGGGTTGGGCTATGGCTACACCTTC
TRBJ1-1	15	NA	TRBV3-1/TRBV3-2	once	CASSQGVGADGEAFF	TGTGCCAGCAGCCAAGGAGTAGGGGCTGATGGTGAAGCTTTCTTT
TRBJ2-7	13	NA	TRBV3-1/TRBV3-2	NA	CASSQAGGAEQYF	TGTGCCAGCAGCCAGGCCGGAGGGGCCGAGCAGTACTTC
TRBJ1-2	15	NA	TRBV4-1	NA	CASSQEEAGGGGYTF	TGCGCCAGCAGCCAAGAGGAAGCGGGGGGCGGTGGCTACACCTTC
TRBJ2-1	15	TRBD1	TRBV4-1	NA	CASSHGQGVGNEQFF	TGCGCCAGCAGCCACGGACAGGGGGTGGGCAATGAGCAGTTCTTC
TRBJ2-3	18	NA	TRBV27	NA	CASYSYLRRRASRDTQYF	TGTGCCAGCTACTCCTACCTGAGGCGCAGGGCCAGTCGGGATACGCAGTATTTT
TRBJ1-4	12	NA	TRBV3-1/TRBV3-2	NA	CASSSRVEKLFF	TGTGCCAGCAGCAGCCGGGTGGAAAAACTGTTTTTT